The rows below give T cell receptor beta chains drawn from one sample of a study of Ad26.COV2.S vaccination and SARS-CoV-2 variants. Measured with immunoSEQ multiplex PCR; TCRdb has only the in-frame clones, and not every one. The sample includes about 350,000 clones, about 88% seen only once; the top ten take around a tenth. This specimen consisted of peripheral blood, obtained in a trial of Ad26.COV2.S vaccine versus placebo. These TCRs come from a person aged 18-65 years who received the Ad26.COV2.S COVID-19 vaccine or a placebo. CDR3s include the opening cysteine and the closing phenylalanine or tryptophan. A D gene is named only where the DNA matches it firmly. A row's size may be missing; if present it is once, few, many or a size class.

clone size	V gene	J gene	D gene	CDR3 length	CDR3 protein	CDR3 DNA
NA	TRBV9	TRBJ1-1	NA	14	CASSADSMNTEAFF	TGTGCCAGCAGCGCAGACAGCATGAACACTGAAGCTTTCTTT
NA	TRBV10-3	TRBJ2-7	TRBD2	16	CAISEPAGESYYEQYF	TGTGCCATCAGTGAGCCAGCGGGAGAAAGTTACTACGAGCAGTACTTC
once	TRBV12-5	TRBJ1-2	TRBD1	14	CASGPGDSSYGYTF	TGTGCTAGTGGTCCGGGGGACAGCTCCTATGGCTACACCTTC
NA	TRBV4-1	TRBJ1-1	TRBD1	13	CASSSQGDTEAFF	TGCGCCAGCAGCTCACAGGGGGACACTGAAGCTTTCTTT
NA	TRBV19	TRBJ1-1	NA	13	CATRLLGNTEAFF	TGTGCCACACGGCTACTGGGGAACACTGAAGCTTTCTTT
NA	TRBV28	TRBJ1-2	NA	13	CASSLDRSRGYTF	TGTGCCAGCAGTTTAGACCGGAGTAGGGGCTACACCTTC
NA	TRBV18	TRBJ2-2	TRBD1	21	CASSQFPDRGSERRYTGELFF	TGTGCCAGCTCACAGTTCCCTGACAGGGGTTCCGAACGGCGGTACACCGGGGAGCTGTTTTTT
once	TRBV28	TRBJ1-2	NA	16	CASSLGSNRANYGYTF	TGTGCCAGCAGTTTAGGTTCAAATAGGGCTAACTATGGCTACACCTTC
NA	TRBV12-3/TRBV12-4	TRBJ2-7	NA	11	CASSQSYEQYF	TGTGCCAGCAGCCAATCCTACGAGCAGTACTTC
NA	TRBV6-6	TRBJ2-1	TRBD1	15	CASRLPGQSNNEQFF	TGTGCCAGCAGACTTCCGGGACAGTCGAACAATGAGCAGTTCTTC
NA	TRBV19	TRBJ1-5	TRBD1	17	CASSIEAGQAGNQPQHF	TGTGCCAGTAGTATAGAAGCCGGACAGGCGGGCAATCAGCCCCAGCATTTT
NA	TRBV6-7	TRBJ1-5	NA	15	CASSYLGSGNQPQHF	TGTGCCAGCAGTTACTTGGGGTCAGGCAATCAGCCCCAGCATTTT
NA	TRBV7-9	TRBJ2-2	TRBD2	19	CASSLGRREGPSGTGELFF	TGTGCCAGCAGCTTAGGTCGGCGGGAGGGCCCTTCGGGCACCGGGGAGCTGTTTTTT
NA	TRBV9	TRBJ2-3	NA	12	CASSVVTDTQYF	TGTGCCAGCAGCGTAGTCACAGATACGCAGTATTTT
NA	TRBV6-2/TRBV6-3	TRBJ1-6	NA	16	CASSSPDRWDFSPLHF	TGTGCCAGCAGCTCTCCGGACAGATGGGACTTTTCACCCCTCCACTTT
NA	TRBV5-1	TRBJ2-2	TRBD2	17	CASSRTSGRMNTGELFF	TGCGCCAGCAGCCGGACTAGCGGGAGGATGAACACCGGGGAGCTGTTTTTT
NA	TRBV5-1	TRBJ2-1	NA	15	CASTRGPARAGEQFF	TGCGCCAGCACCAGGGGACCGGCGAGGGCCGGTGAGCAGTTCTTC
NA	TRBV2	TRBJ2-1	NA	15	CASSEQGSLSNEQFF	TGTGCCAGCAGTGAACAGGGAAGCTTAAGCAATGAGCAGTTCTTC
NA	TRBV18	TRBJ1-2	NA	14	CASSQADSRNGYTF	TGTGCCAGCTCACAGGCCGACAGCAGAAATGGCTACACCTTC
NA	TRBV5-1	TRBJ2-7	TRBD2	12	CASSASSGSEYF	TGCGCCAGCAGCGCTTCTAGCGGGAGTGAGTACTTC
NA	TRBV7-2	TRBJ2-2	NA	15	CASSLSRDSTGELFF	TGTGCCAGCAGCTTGTCCCGGGACTCCACCGGGGAGCTGTTTTTT
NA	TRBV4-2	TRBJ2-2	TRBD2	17	CASSQDRLAGVSGELFF	TGTGCCAGCAGCCAAGACAGGTTGGCGGGAGTTTCCGGGGAGCTGTTTTTT
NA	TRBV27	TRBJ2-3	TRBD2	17	CASSGGGSGRSTDTQYF	TGTGCCAGCAGTGGCGGGGGGAGCGGGAGGTCCACAGATACGCAGTATTTT
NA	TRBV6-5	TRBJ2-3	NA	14	CASSYMGGTDTQYF	TGTGCCAGCAGTTACATGGGAGGCACAGATACGCAGTATTTT
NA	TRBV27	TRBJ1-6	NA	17	CASSLSLRRSYNSPLHF	TGTGCCAGCAGTTTATCGTTGCGCCGCTCCTATAATTCACCCCTCCACTTT
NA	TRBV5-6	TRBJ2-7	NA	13	CASSLGRAYEQYF	TGTGCCAGCAGCTTAGGCAGGGCCTACGAGCAGTACTTC
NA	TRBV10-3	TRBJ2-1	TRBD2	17	CAISESRLAGGFDEQFF	TGTGCCATCAGTGAGTCGCGACTAGCGGGGGGCTTCGATGAGCAGTTCTTC
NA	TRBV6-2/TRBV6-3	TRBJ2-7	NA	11	CASSTDREQYF	TGTGCCAGCAGTACGGACAGAGAGCAGTACTTC
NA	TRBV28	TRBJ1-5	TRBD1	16	CASSLPTPGQAGPQHF	TGTGCCAGCAGTTTACCCACCCCGGGACAGGCTGGGCCCCAGCATTTT
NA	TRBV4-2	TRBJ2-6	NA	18	CASSQSAGPPSGANVLTF	TGTGCCAGCAGCCAATCGGCAGGGCCTCCCTCTGGGGCCAACGTCCTGACTTTC
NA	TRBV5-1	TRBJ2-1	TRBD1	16	CASSLPGQGLSNEQFF	TGCGCCAGCAGCTTGCCGGGACAGGGGTTGAGTAATGAGCAGTTCTTC
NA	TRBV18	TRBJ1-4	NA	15	CASSRGAVGKEKLFF	TGTGCCAGCTCGCGGGGGGCAGTAGGAAAAGAAAAACTGTTTTTT
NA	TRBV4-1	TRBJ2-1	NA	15	CASSHGVGVYNEQFF	TGCGCCAGCAGCCATGGGGTGGGGGTGTACAATGAGCAGTTCTTC
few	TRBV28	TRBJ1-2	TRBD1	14	CASIPGQGSYGYTF	TGTGCCAGCATCCCGGGACAGGGGAGCTATGGCTACACCTTC
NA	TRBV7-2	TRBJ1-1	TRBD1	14	CASSFNGQALEAFF	TGTGCCAGCAGCTTCAACGGACAGGCCCTTGAAGCTTTCTTT
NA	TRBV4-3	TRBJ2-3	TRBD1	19	CASSQEGVWDRGLTDTQYF	TGCGCCAGCAGCCAGGAGGGGGTTTGGGACAGGGGGCTGACAGATACGCAGTATTTT
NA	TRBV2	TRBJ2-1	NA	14	CANKRDTAYNEQFF	TGTGCCAATAAACGGGACACTGCCTACAATGAGCAGTTCTTC
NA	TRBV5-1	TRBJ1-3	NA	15	CASSLERISGNTIYF	TGCGCCAGCAGCTTGGAACGGATCTCTGGAAACACCATATATTTT
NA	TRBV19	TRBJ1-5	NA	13	CASSVIQGEPQHF	TGTGCCAGTAGTGTCATTCAGGGAGAGCCCCAGCATTTT
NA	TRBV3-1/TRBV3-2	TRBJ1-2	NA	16	CASSQEARVGRYGYTF	TGTGCCAGCAGCCAAGAGGCCAGGGTCGGGAGATATGGCTACACCTTC
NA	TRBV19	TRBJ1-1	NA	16	CASTLVGETWNTEAFF	TGTGCCAGTACTTTGGTGGGGGAGACGTGGAACACTGAAGCTTTCTTT
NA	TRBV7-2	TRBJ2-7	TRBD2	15	CASSFTPSGAYEQYF	TGTGCCAGCAGCTTTACCCCTAGCGGAGCCTACGAGCAGTACTTC
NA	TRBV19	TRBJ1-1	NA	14	CASTRTPQNTEAFF	TGTGCCAGTACCCGGACACCTCAGAACACTGAAGCTTTCTTT
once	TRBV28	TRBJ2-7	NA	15	CASSISGTPISEQYF	TGTGCCAGCAGCATCTCAGGGACCCCGATAAGCGAGCAGTACTTC
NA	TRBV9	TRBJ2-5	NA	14	CASSPGTSQETQYF	TGTGCCAGCAGCCCCGGGACAAGTCAAGAGACCCAGTACTTC
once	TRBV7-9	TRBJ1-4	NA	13	CASSPAGDEKLFF	TGTGCCAGCAGCCCCGCGGGGGATGAAAAACTGTTTTTT
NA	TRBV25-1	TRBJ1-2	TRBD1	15	CASSEYDRAGYGYTF	TGTGCCAGCAGTGAATATGACAGGGCCGGCTATGGCTACACCTTC
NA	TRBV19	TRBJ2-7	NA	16	CASSIATTAYSYEQYF	TGTGCCAGTAGTATAGCAACGACGGCCTACTCCTACGAGCAGTACTTC
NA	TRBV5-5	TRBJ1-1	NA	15	CASSWGAGLGTEAFF	TGTGCCAGCAGCTGGGGCGCAGGGTTGGGCACTGAAGCTTTCTTT
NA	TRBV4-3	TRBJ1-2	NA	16	CASSQDASPGSYGYTF	TGCGCCAGCAGCCAAGATGCCTCCCCGGGGAGCTATGGCTACACCTTC
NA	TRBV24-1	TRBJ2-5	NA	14	CATSDVAGIETQYF	TGTGCCACCAGTGATGTAGCAGGGATTGAGACCCAGTACTTC
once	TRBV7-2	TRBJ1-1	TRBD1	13	CASSLDRVAEAFF	TGTGCCAGCAGCTTGGACAGGGTGGCTGAAGCTTTCTTT
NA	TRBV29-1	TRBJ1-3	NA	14	CSVASGGYGNTIYF	TGCAGCGTTGCGTCCGGGGGGTACGGAAACACCATATATTTT
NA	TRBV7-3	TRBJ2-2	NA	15	CASSPTRGNTGELFF	TGTGCCAGCAGCCCAACTAGAGGGAACACCGGGGAGCTGTTTTTT
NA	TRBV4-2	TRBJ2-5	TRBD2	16	CASSPTSGGAQETQYF	TGTGCCAGCAGCCCGACTAGCGGGGGGGCCCAAGAGACCCAGTACTTC
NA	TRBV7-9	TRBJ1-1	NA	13	CASSPTPRDEAFF	TGTGCCAGCAGCCCTACGCCCCGGGATGAAGCTTTCTTT
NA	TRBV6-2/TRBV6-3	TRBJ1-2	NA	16	CASSFRTGSGNYGYTF	TGTGCCAGCAGTTTCCGTACAGGGAGCGGCAACTATGGCTACACCTTC